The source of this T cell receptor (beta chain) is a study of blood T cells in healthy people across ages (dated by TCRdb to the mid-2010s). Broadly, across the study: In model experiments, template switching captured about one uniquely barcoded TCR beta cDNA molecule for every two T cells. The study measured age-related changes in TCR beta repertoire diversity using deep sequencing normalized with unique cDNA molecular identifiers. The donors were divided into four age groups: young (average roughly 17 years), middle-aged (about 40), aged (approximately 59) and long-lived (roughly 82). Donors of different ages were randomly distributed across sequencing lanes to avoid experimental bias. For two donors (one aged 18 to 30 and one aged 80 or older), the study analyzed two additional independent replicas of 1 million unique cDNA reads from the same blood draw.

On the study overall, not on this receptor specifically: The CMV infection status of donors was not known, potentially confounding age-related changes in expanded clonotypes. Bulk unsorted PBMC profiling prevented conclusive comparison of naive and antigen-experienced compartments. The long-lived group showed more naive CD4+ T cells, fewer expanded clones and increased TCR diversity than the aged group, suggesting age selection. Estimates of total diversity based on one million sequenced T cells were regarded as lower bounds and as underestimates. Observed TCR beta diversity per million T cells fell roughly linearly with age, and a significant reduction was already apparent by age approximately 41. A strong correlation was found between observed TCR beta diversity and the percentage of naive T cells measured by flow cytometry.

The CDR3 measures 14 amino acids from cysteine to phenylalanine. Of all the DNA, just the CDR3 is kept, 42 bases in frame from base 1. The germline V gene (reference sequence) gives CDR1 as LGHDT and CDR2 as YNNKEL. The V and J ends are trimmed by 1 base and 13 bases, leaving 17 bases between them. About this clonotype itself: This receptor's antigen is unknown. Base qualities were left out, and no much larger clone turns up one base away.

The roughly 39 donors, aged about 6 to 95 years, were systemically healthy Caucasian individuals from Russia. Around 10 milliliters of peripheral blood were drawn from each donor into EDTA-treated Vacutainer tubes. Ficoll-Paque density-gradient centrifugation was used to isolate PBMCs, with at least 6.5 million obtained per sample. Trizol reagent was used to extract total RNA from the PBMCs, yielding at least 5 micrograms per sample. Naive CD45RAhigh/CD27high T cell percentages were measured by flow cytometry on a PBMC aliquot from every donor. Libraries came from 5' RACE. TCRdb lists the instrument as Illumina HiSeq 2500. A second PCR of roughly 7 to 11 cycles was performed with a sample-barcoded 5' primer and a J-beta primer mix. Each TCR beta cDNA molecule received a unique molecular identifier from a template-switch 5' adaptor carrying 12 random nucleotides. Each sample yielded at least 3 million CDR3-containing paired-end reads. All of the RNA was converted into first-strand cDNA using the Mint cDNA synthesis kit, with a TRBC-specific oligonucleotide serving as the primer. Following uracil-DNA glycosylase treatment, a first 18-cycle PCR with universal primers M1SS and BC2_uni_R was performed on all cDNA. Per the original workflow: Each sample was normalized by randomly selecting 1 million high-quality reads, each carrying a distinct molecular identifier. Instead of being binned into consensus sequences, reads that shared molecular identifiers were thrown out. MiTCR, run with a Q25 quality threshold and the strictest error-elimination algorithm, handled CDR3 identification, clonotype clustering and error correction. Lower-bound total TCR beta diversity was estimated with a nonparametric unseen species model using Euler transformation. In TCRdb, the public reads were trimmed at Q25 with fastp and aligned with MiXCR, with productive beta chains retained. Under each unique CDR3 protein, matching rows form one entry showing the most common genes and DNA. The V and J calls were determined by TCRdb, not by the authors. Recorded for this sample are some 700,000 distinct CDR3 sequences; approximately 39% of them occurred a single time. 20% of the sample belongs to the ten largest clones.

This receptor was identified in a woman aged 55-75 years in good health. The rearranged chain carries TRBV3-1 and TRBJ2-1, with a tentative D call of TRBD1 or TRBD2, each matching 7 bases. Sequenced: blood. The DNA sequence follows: TGTGCCAGCAGCCAAGCAGGGGGGGCTGAGACCCAGTTCTTC. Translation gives CASSQAGGAETQFF.